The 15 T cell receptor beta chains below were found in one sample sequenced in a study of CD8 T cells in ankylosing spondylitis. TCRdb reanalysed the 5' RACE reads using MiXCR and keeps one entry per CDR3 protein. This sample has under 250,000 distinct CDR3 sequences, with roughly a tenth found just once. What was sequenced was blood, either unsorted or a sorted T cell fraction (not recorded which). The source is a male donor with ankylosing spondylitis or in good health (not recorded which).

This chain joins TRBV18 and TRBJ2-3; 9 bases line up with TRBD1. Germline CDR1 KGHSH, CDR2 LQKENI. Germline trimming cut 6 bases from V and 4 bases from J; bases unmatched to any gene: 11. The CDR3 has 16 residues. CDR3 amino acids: CASSPGTQGAADTQYF. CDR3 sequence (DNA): TGTGCCAGCTCCCCGGGGACACAGGGGGCCGCAGATACGCAGTATTTT.

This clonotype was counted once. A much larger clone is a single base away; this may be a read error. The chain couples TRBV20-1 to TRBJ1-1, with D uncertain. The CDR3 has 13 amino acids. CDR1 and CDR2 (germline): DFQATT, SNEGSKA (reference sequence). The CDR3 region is CSTRPSEAGEAFF. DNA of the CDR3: TGCAGTACTAGACCCTCAGAGGCGGGGGAAGCTTTCTTT.

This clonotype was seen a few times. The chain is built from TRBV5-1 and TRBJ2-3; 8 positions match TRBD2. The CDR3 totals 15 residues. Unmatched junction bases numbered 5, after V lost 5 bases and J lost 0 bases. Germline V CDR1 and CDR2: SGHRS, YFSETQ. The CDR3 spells CASSLTSVSTDTQYF. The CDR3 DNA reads TGCGCCAGCAGTCTGACTAGCGTTAGCACAGATACGCAGTATTTT.

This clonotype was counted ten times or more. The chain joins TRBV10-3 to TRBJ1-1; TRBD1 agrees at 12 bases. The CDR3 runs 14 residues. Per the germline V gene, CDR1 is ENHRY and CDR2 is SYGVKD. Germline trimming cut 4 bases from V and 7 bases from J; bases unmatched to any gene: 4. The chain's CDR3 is CAISAGQGANEAFF. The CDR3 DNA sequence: TGTGCCATCAGTGCGGGACAGGGGGCGAATGAAGCTTTCTTT.

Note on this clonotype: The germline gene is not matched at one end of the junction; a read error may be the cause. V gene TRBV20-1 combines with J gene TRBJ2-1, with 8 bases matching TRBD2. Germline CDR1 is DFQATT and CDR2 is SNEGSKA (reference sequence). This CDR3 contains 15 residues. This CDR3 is CCARDLQREFDEQFF. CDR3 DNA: TGCTGTGCTAGAGATCTGCAGCGGGAGTTTGATGAGCAGTTCTTC.

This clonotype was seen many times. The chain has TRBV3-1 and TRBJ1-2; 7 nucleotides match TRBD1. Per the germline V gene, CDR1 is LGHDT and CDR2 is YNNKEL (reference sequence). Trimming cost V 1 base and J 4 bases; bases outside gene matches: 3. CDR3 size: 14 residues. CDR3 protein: CASSQGQGPYGYTF. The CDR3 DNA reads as TGTGCCAGCAGCCAAGGACAGGGTCCCTATGGCTACACCTTC.

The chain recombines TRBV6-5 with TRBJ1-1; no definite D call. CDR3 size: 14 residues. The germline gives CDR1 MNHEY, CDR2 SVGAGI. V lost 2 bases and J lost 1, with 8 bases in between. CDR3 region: CASSYTLANTEAFF. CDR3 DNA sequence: TGTGCCAGCAGTTACACACTTGCGAACACTGAAGCTTTCTTT.

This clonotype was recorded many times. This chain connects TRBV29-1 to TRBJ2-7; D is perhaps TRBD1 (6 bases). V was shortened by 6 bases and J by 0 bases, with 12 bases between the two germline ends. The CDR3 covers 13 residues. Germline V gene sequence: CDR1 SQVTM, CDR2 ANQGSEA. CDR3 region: CSVRTENSYEQYF. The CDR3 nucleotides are TGCAGCGTCCGGACAGAAAACTCCTACGAGCAGTACTTC.

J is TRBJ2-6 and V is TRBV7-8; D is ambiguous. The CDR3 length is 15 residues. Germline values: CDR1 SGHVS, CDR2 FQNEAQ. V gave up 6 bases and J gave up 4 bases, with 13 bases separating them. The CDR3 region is CASRSTSSGANVLTF. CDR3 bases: TGTGCCAGCAGATCCACCTCCTCCGGGGCCAACGTCCTGACTTTC.

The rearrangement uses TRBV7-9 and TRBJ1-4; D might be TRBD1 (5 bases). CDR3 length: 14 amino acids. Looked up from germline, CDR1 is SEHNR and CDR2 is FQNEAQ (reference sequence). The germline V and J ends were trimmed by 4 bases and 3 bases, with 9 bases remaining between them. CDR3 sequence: CASSWGGSNEKLFF. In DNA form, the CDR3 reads TGTGCCAGCAGCTGGGGGGGTTCTAATGAAAAACTGTTTTTT.

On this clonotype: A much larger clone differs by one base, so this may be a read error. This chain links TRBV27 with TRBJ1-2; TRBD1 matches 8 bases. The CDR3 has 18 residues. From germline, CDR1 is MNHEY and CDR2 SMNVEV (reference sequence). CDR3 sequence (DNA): TGTGCCGGCAGTTCGACGGGCGCAGGGGGCGGTCTTGGCTATGGCTACACCTTC. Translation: CAGSSTGAGGGLGYGYTF.

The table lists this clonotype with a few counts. The chain's CDR3 is CASSYSLQGPYEQYF. The CDR3 region has the DNA TGTGCCAGCAGTTACTCCCTACAGGGGCCCTACGAGCAGTACTTC. The rearrangement joins TRBV6-5 to TRBJ2-7; 7 bases map to TRBD1. CDR1 is MNHEY and CDR2 is SVGAGI in the germline V gene. This CDR3 has 15 residues. V lost 0 bases to trimming and J lost 2 bases; unmatched junction nucleotides: 4.

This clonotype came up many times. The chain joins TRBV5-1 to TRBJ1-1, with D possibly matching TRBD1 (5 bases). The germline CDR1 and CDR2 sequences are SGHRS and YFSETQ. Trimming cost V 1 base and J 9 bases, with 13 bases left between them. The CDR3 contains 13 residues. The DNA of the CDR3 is TGCGCCAGCAGCTTGAGGCAGACAGACAAAGCTTTCTTT. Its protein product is CASSLRQTDKAFF.

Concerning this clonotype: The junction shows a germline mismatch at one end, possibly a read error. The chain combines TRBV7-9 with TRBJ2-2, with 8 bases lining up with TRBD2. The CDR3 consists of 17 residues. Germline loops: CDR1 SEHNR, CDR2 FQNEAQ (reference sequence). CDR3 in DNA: TGTGTCAGCAGCTTAGCGATGGGGACTAGTAAATCCGGGGAGCTGTTTTTT. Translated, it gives CVSSLAMGTSKSGELFF.

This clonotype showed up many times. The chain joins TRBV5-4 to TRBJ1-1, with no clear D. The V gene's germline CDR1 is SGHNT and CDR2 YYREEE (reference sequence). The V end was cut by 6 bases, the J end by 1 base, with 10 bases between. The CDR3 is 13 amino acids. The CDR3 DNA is TGTGCCAGCAAGGGCACCGAGAACACTGAAGCTTTCTTT. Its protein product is CASKGTENTEAFF.